The clone carrying this T cell receptor beta chain appeared many times. Its antigen is currently unknown. This record belongs to a study of T cell repertoires in cytomegalovirus infection. Whole-study context: It was the public TCR beta signatures that indicated both CMV infection and matching HLA type.

Study outcomes and limitations: Summed public TCR beta family frequency identified CMV carriers bearing the relevant HLA. Clonotypes of TCR beta that were HLA-C-restricted and CMV-specific dominated the ex vivo response.

The V end lost 3 bases, the J end lost 4 bases, and 12 bases lay between the germline ends. The CDR3 covers 14 residues. The germline CDR1 and CDR2 sequences are ENHRY and SYGVKD. TCRdb redid the calling of the reads with MiXCR, one entry per CDR3 protein. The repertoire holds around 290,000 distinct CDR3 sequences, with about 23% as singletons. The chain carries TRBV10-3 and TRBJ1-1; D may be TRBD1 (6 bases). Sequenced material: PBMCs. This receptor was taken from a human donor in good health (CMV status not recorded). Some clones in this sample may be carry-over from other donors' samples. Written as DNA, the CDR3 is TGTGCCATCAGTGAAGGGGGATGGAGCACTGAAGCTTTCTTT. This encodes CAISEGGWSTEAFF.